This is a list of T cell receptor beta chains from one sample in a study of T cells in Graves' hyperthyroidism and ophthalmopathy. TCRdb recomputed calls from the multiplex PCR reads with MiXCR, one row per CDR3 protein. This table has some 210,000 distinct CDR3 sequences, over 15% appearing once. Sequences were obtained from blood. All receptors come from a man in his fifties or sixties with Graves' hyperthyroidism. CDR3s include the opening cysteine and the closing phenylalanine or tryptophan. The order of the fields is clone size, J gene, V gene, D gene, CDR3 DNA, CDR3 protein. D genes are given only for firm matches. Where a row states a size, it is once, few, many or the class of an expanded clone; other rows omit it.

>many|TRBJ2-7|TRBV11-2|NA
TGTGCCAGCAGCCCCCAGGGGAGGACGGAGCAGTACTTC
CASSPQGRTEQYF
>NA|TRBJ2-3|TRBV11-2|NA
TGTGCCAGCAGCTTAGTTCCGCGGGGTGTCACAGATACGCAGTATTTT
CASSLVPRGVTDTQYF
>many|TRBJ2-1|TRBV9|TRBD1
TGTGCCAGCAGCGTGACTGGGACAGGGAGGAATGAGCAGTTCTTC
CASSVTGTGRNEQFF
>few|TRBJ1-1|TRBV29-1|NA
TGCAGCGTTGAAAAGACAGCTAACACTGAAGCTTTCTTT
CSVEKTANTEAFF
>few|TRBJ2-4|TRBV9|TRBD2
TGTGCCAGCAGCCGGGAGGGCGTAGCCAAAAACATTCAGTACTTC
CASSREGVAKNIQYF
>few|TRBJ2-1|TRBV7-2|NA
TGTGCCAGCAGCTTAAATCCCTGGACTGAGCAGTTCTTC
CASSLNPWTEQFF
>many|TRBJ2-5|TRBV7-3|TRBD2
TGTGCCAGCAGCTCTGGACTAGCGGGATCCCAAGAGACCCAGTACTTC
CASSSGLAGSQETQYF
>many|TRBJ2-3|TRBV30|NA
TGTGCCTGGAGTAGCGCAGATACGCAGTATTTT
CAWSSADTQYF
>many|TRBJ1-2|TRBV15|NA
TGTGCCACCAGCAGAGATCGGAGCGACTATGGCTACACCTTC
CATSRDRSDYGYTF
>many|TRBJ1-1|TRBV3-1|NA
TGTGCCAGCAGCCGACCCGAGGAGGAGGGGGCTTTCTTT
CASSRPEEEGAFF
>few|TRBJ1-1|TRBV4-2|NA
TGTGCCAGCAGCCAAGATGTCCAGGGACGAGCTTTCTTT
CASSQDVQGRAFF
>NA|TRBJ2-5|TRBV6-2/TRBV6-3|TRBD2
TGTGCCAGCAGTTACGGGACTAGCGGGCATCCCTGGACCCAGTACTTC
CASSYGTSGHPWTQYF
>few|TRBJ2-2|TRBV7-7|TRBD1
TGTGCTAGCAGCTTTGGACAGGGAGGAACGGCCGGGGAGCTGTTTTTT
CASSFGQGGTAGELFF
>NA|TRBJ2-7|TRBV28|TRBD2
TGTGCCAGCAGATCCGGGACTAGCGGGCTTCCCTACGAGCAGTACTTC
CASRSGTSGLPYEQYF
>NA|TRBJ2-1|TRBV2|NA
TGTGCCAGCAGGGAGGAAAGCTCCTACAATGAGCAGTTCTTC
CASREESSYNEQFF
>many|TRBJ2-2|TRBV19|NA
TGTGCCAGTAGCGATCTGGACGGTTACACCGGGGAGCTGTTTTTT
CASSDLDGYTGELFF
>few|TRBJ2-3|TRBV7-3|NA
TGTGCCACCGCAATTAGCGGATTTAGCACAGATACGCAGTATTTT
CATAISGFSTDTQYF
>many|TRBJ2-1|TRBV18|NA
TGTGCCAGCTCACCACTAGTCACTGACAATGAGCAGTTCTTC
CASSPLVTDNEQFF
>few|TRBJ2-1|TRBV12-3/TRBV12-4|TRBD2
TGTGCCAGCAGAGCGCTAGCGGGATCCTACAATGAGCAGTTCTTC
CASRALAGSYNEQFF
>many|TRBJ2-3|TRBV18|NA
TGTGCCAGCTCCCCGTCCCCTACCGTGGGTACAGATACGCAGTATTTT
CASSPSPTVGTDTQYF
>many|TRBJ2-2|TRBV18|NA
TGTGCCAGCTCACCAGCCGGGGGGAACACCGGGGAGCTGTTTTTT
CASSPAGGNTGELFF
>many|TRBJ1-1|TRBV10-3|NA
TGTGCCATCAGTGAGTCGGGGGAGGTGGACACTGAAGCTTTCTTT
CAISESGEVDTEAFF
>NA|TRBJ1-1|TRBV7-3|NA
TGCGCCAGCAGCCAGAAACCCGACGGCGGTTTGAACACTGAAGCTTTCTTT
CASSQKPDGGLNTEAFF
>NA|TRBJ2-4|TRBV28|TRBD2
TGTGCCAGCGGGGGGACTAGCGGGAGATCTCAGTACTTC
CASGGTSGRSQYF
>many|TRBJ1-5|TRBV7-2|NA
TGTGCCAGCAGCTTAGGTATGGGTCAGCCCCAGCATTTT
CASSLGMGQPQHF
>many|TRBJ2-1|TRBV20-1|TRBD2
TGCAGTGCTTCCGGGGGGGGACTAGGTTCCTACAATGAGCAGTTCTTC
CSASGGGLGSYNEQFF
>few|TRBJ2-2|TRBV5-1|TRBD2
TGCGCCAGCAGCTTCGGGAATAGCGGGATCCCCGGGGAGCTGTTTTTT
CASSFGNSGIPGELFF
>NA|TRBJ1-4|TRBV20-1|NA
TGCAGTGCTAGTGGGGGGGACCTTAATGAAAAACTGTTTTTT
CSASGGDLNEKLFF
>few|TRBJ1-3|TRBV3-1|NA
TGTGCCAGCAGCCAAGGCACCCTCTCTGGAAACACCATATATTTT
CASSQGTLSGNTIYF
>many|TRBJ2-4|TRBV11-3|NA
TGTGCCAGCAGCTTAAGACAGTCTGCGGCCAAAAACATTCAGTACTTC
CASSLRQSAAKNIQYF
>few|TRBJ2-7|TRBV5-1|NA
TGCGCCAGCAGCATCGACTACGAGCAGTACTTC
CASSIDYEQYF
>few|TRBJ2-1|TRBV20-1|TRBD2
TGCAGTGCTAGAGATCGGAGCGGGACGGTGGGATACAATGAGCAGTTCTTC
CSARDRSGTVGYNEQFF
>NA|TRBJ2-7|TRBV20-1|NA
TGCAGTGCTAGAGATCACAGGGCGATTCTGTACGAGCAGTACTTC
CSARDHRAILYEQYF
>NA|TRBJ2-7|TRBV7-3|NA
TGTGCCAGCAGCCGTGACAGTGTTAGGCACGAGCAGTACTTC
CASSRDSVRHEQYF
>many|TRBJ2-2|TRBV3-1|TRBD1
TGTGCCAGCAGCCAAGCTATGTACGACAGGGGGCGCCCCGGGGAGCTGTTTTTT
CASSQAMYDRGRPGELFF
>many|TRBJ2-5|TRBV11-2|TRBD2
TGTGCCAGCAGCTTATACGGCCTAGCGGGCCAAGAGACCCAGTACTTC
CASSLYGLAGQETQYF
>many|TRBJ1-3|TRBV4-1|TRBD1
TGCGCCAGCAGCCCGGGCCGGGACAGCGTCAACACCATATATTTT
CASSPGRDSVNTIYF
>NA|TRBJ2-1|TRBV5-4|NA
TGTGCCGTTAGCGAACCCCACAATGAGCAGTTCTTC
CAVSEPHNEQFF
>few|TRBJ2-1|TRBV6-1|NA
TGTGCCAGCAGTAGACAGAGCTCCTACAATGAGCAGTTCTTC
CASSRQSSYNEQFF
>NA|TRBJ2-6|TRBV3-1|NA
TGTGCCAGCAGCCAGGGGTGGGATTCTGGGGCCAACGTCCTGACTTTC
CASSQGWDSGANVLTF
>NA|TRBJ2-5|TRBV14|NA
TGTGCCAGCAGCCAAGGGGAGATAGAGTACTTC
CASSQGEIEYF
>many|TRBJ2-5|TRBV3-1|NA
TGTGCCAGCAGCCAGAGGCGATCTAGCGTTGTGGAGACCCAGTACTTC
CASSQRRSSVVETQYF
>NA|TRBJ1-4|TRBV7-9|NA
TGTGCCAGCAGCCTCAAGGGTGTAACTAATGAAAAACTGTTTTTT
CASSLKGVTNEKLFF
>NA|TRBJ1-5|TRBV20-1|NA
TGCAGTGCTAGAGGCCTTAGTGGGGGGATTCAGCCCCAGCATTTT
CSARGLSGGIQPQHF
>few|TRBJ2-3|TRBV20-1|NA
TGCAGTGCTAGAGCAGGCGCTAGCACAGATACGCAGTATTTT
CSARAGASTDTQYF
>many|TRBJ2-1|TRBV19|NA
TGTGCCAGTAGCCAGTTCGATCACAATGAGCAGTTCTTC
CASSQFDHNEQFF
>many|TRBJ2-2|TRBV11-2|NA
TGTGCCAGCAGCACCTTAAAAACGAACACCGGGGAGCTGTTTTTT
CASSTLKTNTGELFF
>many|TRBJ2-7|TRBV7-2|TRBD2
TGTGCCAGCAGCTTTCAAGGACTAGCGGGAAACGAGCAGTACTTC
CASSFQGLAGNEQYF
>many|TRBJ1-6|TRBV30|TRBD1
TGTGCCTGGAGCCCCGACAGGGACGGTCCACCCCTCCACTTT
CAWSPDRDGPPLHF
>NA|TRBJ2-7|TRBV7-2|NA
TGTGCCAGCAGCCATGGAGGGGGCCGCCCCTACGAGCAGTACTTC
CASSHGGGRPYEQYF
>many|TRBJ2-1|TRBV24-1|TRBD2
TGTGCCACCAGTGATTTCCGCGGGAGCTCCTACAATGAGCAGTTCTTC
CATSDFRGSSYNEQFF
>many|TRBJ2-6|TRBV28|NA
TGTGCCAGCAAAACACCAGGGGCTGGGGCCAACGTCCTGACTTTC
CASKTPGAGANVLTF
>many|TRBJ1-2|TRBV5-1|TRBD1
TGCGCCAGCAGCTCGGGACAGCCCAACTATGGCTACACCTTC
CASSSGQPNYGYTF
>many|TRBJ2-1|TRBV28|NA
TGTGCCAGCAATTCTAGGGCTGGTAATGAGCAGTTCTTC
CASNSRAGNEQFF
>NA|TRBJ2-2|TRBV7-3|TRBD2
TGTGCCAGCAGCCTAGGGCTAGCGGGGCTGGGGAGTCAACCCGGGGAGCTGTTTTTT
CASSLGLAGLGSQPGELFF
>few|TRBJ2-7|TRBV20-1|TRBD2
TGCAGTGCTGTTACTAGCGGGAGTACCCACGAGCAGTACTTC
CSAVTSGSTHEQYF
>NA|TRBJ2-7|TRBV3-1|NA
TGTGCCAGCAGCTATGGTGGGGTCTTCTACGAGCAGTACTTC
CASSYGGVFYEQYF
>NA|TRBJ2-1|TRBV6-1|TRBD2
TGTGCCAGCAGTGACCATGGGGCTAGCGGGAGGGGCCACCCGTACAATGAGCAGTTCTTC
CASSDHGASGRGHPYNEQFF
>few|TRBJ1-2|TRBV5-5|NA
TGTGCCAGCAGCTTGGAACCCTTAAAAGGTGGCTACACCTTC
CASSLEPLKGGYTF
>many|TRBJ2-7|TRBV27|TRBD1
TGTGCCAGCAGTTTAAGACAGGGTAGCTACGAGCAGTACTTC
CASSLRQGSYEQYF